This entry features one T cell receptor beta chain sequence. The sample originates from a study of blood T cell repertoires in COVID-19. Turning to the study itself: T cells, B-cell-depleted T cells, or PBMCs provided the cDNA or gDNA that served as material.

This table comes from immunoSEQ multiplex PCR, and its TCRdb copy is limited to in-frame clones, with some not included. The sample consists of around 250,000 clones, roughly 80% of them appearing once. The CDR3 runs to 12 residues. In germline, CDR1 is LNHDA, CDR2 SQIVND (reference sequence). With 6 bases removed from V and 8 bases from J, the gap between germline ends came to 13 bases. The clonotype was recovered from a woman aged 18-30 years with acute or convalescent COVID-19. V and J are TRBV19 and TRBJ1-2; D gene uncertain. The sample was peripheral blood. Here the CDR3 reads CASRPQLGGYTF. CDR3 bases: TGTGCCAGTAGACCCCAGTTGGGCGGCTACACCTTC. Full variable domain (outside the CDR3, taken from reference TRBV19 and TRBJ1-2): DGGITQSPKYLFRKEGQNVTLSCEQNLNHDAMYWYRQDPGQGLRLIYYSQIVNDFQKGDIAEGYSVSREKKESFPLTVTSAQKNPTAFYLCASRPQLGGYTFGSGTRLTVV.